The 28 T cell receptor beta chains listed next were all sequenced from one sample in a study of T-cell reconstitution after alpha-beta-depleted transplantation in children (dated by TCRdb to the mid-2010s). The treatment or condition label for this specimen denotes: allogeneic hematopoietic cell transplantation with graft depleted of TCRalphabeta T cells and CD19 B cells. The library was produced with PCR. The sequencing machine was an Illumina HiSeq 2500. Molecular barcoding was employed in the preparation of TCR libraries, with unique molecular identifiers being used to normalize TCRbeta repertoire quantification. TCRdb itself trimmed the public reads at Q25 with fastp, ran MiXCR and retained productive beta chains. Rows with one shared CDR3 protein collapse into an entry with the most common genes and DNA. In all, the sample holds roughly 570,000 distinct CDR3 sequences, and about a quarter of those were seen once. The ten largest clones add up to under 45% of the sample.

Sequencing used PBMCs, obtained before TCRalphabeta/CD19-depleted stem cell transplant. These receptor sequences come from a boy under two years old with Wiskott-Aldrich syndrome, due to receive a stem cell transplant.

V usage is TRBV5-1 and J usage is TRBJ1-2, with D possibly matching TRBD1 (6 bases). CDR3 length: 15 residues. Per the germline V gene, CDR1 is SGHRS and CDR2 is YFSETQ. V was clipped by 0 bases and J by 7 bases, with 16 bases between them. This chain's CDR3 is CASSLGAGAGAGYTF. The CDR3 DNA is TGCGCCAGCAGCTTGGGAGCGGGTGCGGGGGCTGGCTACACCTTC. Complete variable domain (other parts from reference TRBV5-1 and TRBJ1-2): KAGVTQTPRYLIKTRGQQVTLSCSPISGHRSVSWYQQTPGQGLQFLFEYFSETQRNKGNFPGRFSGRQFSNSRSEMNVSTLELGDSALYLCASSLGAGAGAGYTFGSGTRLTVV.

This clonotype was detected only a few times. V is TRBV20-1 and J is TRBJ1-5, with a weak D call TRBD1 (5 bases). V was clipped by 1 base and J by 1 base, with 8 bases between them. Per the germline V gene, CDR1 is DFQATT and CDR2 is SNEGSKA (reference sequence). The CDR3 extends over 14 amino acids. CDR3 sequence: CSARGQTSNQPQHF. The CDR3 coding sequence is TGCAGTGCTAGAGGACAGACGAGCAATCAGCCCCAGCATTTT.

V usage is TRBV5-1 and J usage is TRBJ2-5; the D call may be TRBD1 or TRBD2 (5 bases each). CDR1 and CDR2 (germline): SGHRS, YFSETQ. The ends were cut back, 3 bases at V and 1 base at J, with 13 bases in the middle. The CDR3 has 15 amino acids. The CDR3 nucleotides are TGCGCCAGCAGCTCGGGGCGCTGGGGCCAAGAGACCCAGTACTTC. The encoded protein is CASSSGRWGQETQYF.

This clonotype was seen a few times. V and J are TRBV5-1 and TRBJ2-3; 9 bases line up with TRBD1. V lost 5 bases to trimming and J lost 1 base; unmatched junction nucleotides: 8. CDR3 size: 16 residues. Germline assignment: CDR1 SGHRS and CDR2 YFSETQ. The CDR3 region has the DNA TGCGCCAGCAGACGCACAGGGGGCGGCCGCACAGATACGCAGTATTTT. This codes for CASRRTGGGRTDTQYF.

The rearrangement uses TRBV20-1 and TRBJ1-5; 7 bases are a match to TRBD1. V was pared by 8 bases and J by 2 bases, with 9 bases of the junction left unmatched. Germline V CDR1 and CDR2: DFQATT, SNEGSKA (reference sequence). The CDR3 spans 14 residues. The CDR3 DNA reads as TGCAGTCCCGCTACAGGGGAGGGCAATCAGCCCCAGCATTTT. Encoded protein: CSPATGEGNQPQHF.

This clonotype appeared a few times. The chain joins TRBV3-1 to TRBJ1-1; 10 positions agree with TRBD1. The CDR3 sequence is 16 residues long. CDR1 and CDR2 from the germline V gene are LGHDT and YNNKEL (reference sequence). After removal of 3 bases from V and 5 bases from J, the junction contained 9 bases not matched to a gene. CDR3 amino acids: CASSQGQGPLLTEAFF. CDR3 in DNA: TGTGCCAGCAGCCAGGGACAGGGGCCGCTGTTGACTGAAGCTTTCTTT. The whole variable domain, remainder taken from reference TRBV3-1 and TRBJ1-1, is DTAVSQTPKYLVTQMGNDKSIKCEQNLGHDTMYWYKQDSKKFLKIMFSYNNKELIINETVPNRFSPKSPDKAHLNLHINSLELGDSAVYFCASSQGQGPLLTEAFFGQGTRLTVV.

The chain joins TRBV5-1 to TRBJ2-1; 9 bases map to TRBD2. V shed 5 bases and J 2 bases; nucleotides not matched to a gene: 8. CDR1 is SGHRS and CDR2 is YFSETQ in the germline V gene. The CDR3 is made up of 16 amino acids. Here the CDR3 reads CASSWGLAETYNEQFF. For the CDR3, the DNA is TGCGCCAGCAGTTGGGGACTAGCTGAGACCTACAATGAGCAGTTCTTC.

V gene TRBV19 combines with J gene TRBJ2-4; possibly TRBD1 for D (5 bases). Trimming cost V 7 bases and J 4 bases, with 11 bases left between them. The CDR3 consists of 13 residues. The germline V gene has CDR1 LNHDA and CDR2 SQIVND (reference sequence). The CDR3, as DNA: TGTGCCAGTAAGGCCGACAGTAAAAACATTCAGTACTTC. This sequence encodes CASKADSKNIQYF.

This chain joins TRBV20-1 and TRBJ1-1, with D possibly matching TRBD1 (6 bases). The germline V gene encodes CDR1 DFQATT and CDR2 SNEGSKA (reference sequence). This CDR3 is built from 14 residues. V was shortened by 0 bases and J by 1 base, with 9 bases between the two germline ends. CDR3 sequence: CSARETGRNTEAFF. The CDR3 DNA follows: TGCAGTGCTAGAGAGACAGGAAGGAACACTGAAGCTTTCTTT.

This chain links TRBV5-1 with TRBJ1-5; unclear D gene. This CDR3 comprises 16 residues. The V and J ends lost 0 bases and 0 bases respectively, with 10 bases between them. Germline V gene data show CDR1 as SGHRS and CDR2 as YFSETQ. The CDR3 DNA reads TGCGCCAGCAGCTTGGAGGTCTCCGATAGCAATCAGCCCCAGCATTTT. Amino acid sequence: CASSLEVSDSNQPQHF.

J is TRBJ2-1 and V is TRBV6-1, with 8 bases fitting TRBD1. Germline V gives CDR1 MNHNS, CDR2 SASEGT. The CDR3 is made up of 14 amino acids. The V gene end was trimmed by 6 bases and the J gene end by 8 bases; junction bases not matched to a gene: 9. The CDR3 DNA reads TGTGCCAGCAGCCAGGACAGGGTCTCTGATGAGCAGTTCTTC. It is translated as CASSQDRVSDEQFF.

The rearrangement links TRBV7-9 to TRBJ2-1, with D unclear. V was shortened by 5 bases and J by 9 bases, with 17 bases between the two germline ends. This CDR3 contains 14 residues. CDR1 is SEHNR, CDR2 FQNEAQ, per germline (reference sequence). The CDR3 loop reads CASSRCPSCVEQFF. In DNA form, the CDR3 reads TGTGCCAGCAGCCGGTGTCCTAGTTGCGTTGAGCAGTTCTTC.

The chain is built from TRBV5-1 and TRBJ2-7; TRBD2 agrees at 15 bases. This CDR3 has 19 amino acids. The V and J ends lost 3 bases and 6 bases, in that order; junction bases with no gene match: 16. The germline V gene has CDR1 SGHRS and CDR2 YFSETQ. The CDR3 nucleotides read TGCGCCAGCAGCTGGGGACTAGCGGGAGGTCAACTCGGAGGGGGCGAGCAGTACTTC. The encoded protein is CASSWGLAGGQLGGGEQYF. The entire variable domain, with the rest obtained from reference TRBV5-1 and TRBJ2-7, is as follows: KAGVTQTPRYLIKTRGQQVTLSCSPISGHRSVSWYQQTPGQGLQFLFEYFSETQRNKGNFPGRFSGRQFSNSRSEMNVSTLELGDSALYLCASSWGLAGGQLGGGEQYFGPGTRLTVT.

The V call is TRBV20-1, the J call TRBJ1-1, with 8 bases that match TRBD1. Germline lookup yields CDR1 DFQATT and CDR2 SNEGSKA (reference sequence). This CDR3 has 16 residues. Trimming removed 4 bases from V and 10 bases from J; junction bases left unmatched: 20. CDR3 coding DNA: TGCAGTGCTACCACATTAGAGACAGGGGCCCTGAGAGGAGCTTTCTTT. Translation gives CSATTLETGALRGAFF.

J is TRBJ2-1 and V is TRBV5-1, with 8 nucleotides matching TRBD2. V dropped 3 bases and J dropped 2; count of bases not matched to a gene: 4. From germline, CDR1 is SGHRS and CDR2 YFSETQ. The CDR3 contains 15 residues. The chain's CDR3 is CASSYSGIAYNEQFF. In DNA, the CDR3 is TGCGCCAGCAGCTATAGCGGGATCGCCTACAATGAGCAGTTCTTC.

The gene calls are TRBV7-6 and TRBJ2-5; perhaps D is TRBD1 or TRBD2 (5 bases each). V was clipped by 4 bases and J by 0 bases, with 9 bases between them. Germline CDR1 is SGHVS and CDR2 is FNYEAQ. CDR3 size: 14 residues. The CDR3 bases are TGTGCCAGCAGCTCCGGGACCAACCAAGAGACCCAGTACTTC. Its protein product is CASSSGTNQETQYF.

This rearrangement joins TRBV7-3 to TRBJ2-1, with TRBD2 matching 7 bases. J gave up 9 bases and V 3 bases, and 8 bases lay outside the gene matches. Germline CDR1 and CDR2: SGHTA and FQGTGA. This CDR3 has 14 residues. CDR3 bases: TGTGCCAGCAGCTTCGGGGGGTCGAACGGTGAGCAGTTCTTC. This gives the protein CASSFGGSNGEQFF.

This chain connects TRBV29-1 to TRBJ1-5; TRBD1 is a possible D gene (5 bases). V was pared by 6 bases and J by 5 bases, with 14 bases between. This CDR3 has 13 residues. Germline CDR1 is SQVTM and CDR2 is ANQGSEA. This chain's CDR3 is CSVSGTDDQPQHF. CDR3 nucleotide sequence: TGCAGCGTCTCCGGGACTGATGATCAGCCCCAGCATTTT.

This clonotype was picked up a small number of times. J is TRBJ1-6 and V is TRBV28; TRBD1 might be the D (5 bases). The CDR3 has 15 residues. The germline CDR1 and CDR2 sequences are MDHEN and SYDVKM. The ends were cut back, 1 base at V and 4 bases at J, with 8 bases in the middle. CDR3 loop: CASSLSGAYNSPLHF. As DNA, the CDR3 is TGTGCCAGCAGTTTATCCGGGGCTTATAATTCACCCCTCCACTTT. Together with reference TRBV28 and TRBJ1-6, the CDR3 gives the full variable domain: DVKVTQSSRYLVKRTGEKVFLECVQDMDHENMFWYRQDPGLGLRLIYFSYDVKMKEKGDIPEGYSVSREKKERFSLILESASTNQTSMYLCASSLSGAYNSPLHFGNGTRLTVT.

The rearrangement links TRBV28 to TRBJ2-1; TRBD1 agrees at 7 bases. V dropped 6 bases and J dropped 0; count of bases not matched to a gene: 8. This CDR3 has 16 amino acids. The germline CDR1 and CDR2 sequences are MDHEN and SYDVKM. CDR3 DNA: TGTGCCAGCAGCTCTACCAGGGGGAGCTCCTACAATGAGCAGTTCTTC. Amino acids: CASSSTRGSSYNEQFF.

V usage is TRBV29-1 and J usage is TRBJ2-1, with D uncertain. This CDR3 has 11 residues. Germline loops: CDR1 SQVTM, CDR2 ANQGSEA. Trimming took off 7 bases at V and 4 bases at J, with 8 bases between the two ends. The CDR3 DNA sequence: TGCAGCGACCGTAGGTACAATGAGCAGTTCTTC. Its translation is CSDRRYNEQFF.

The table lists this clonotype with a few counts. The chain joins TRBV2 to TRBJ1-4, with D tentatively TRBD1 (5 bases). Germline V gene lookup returns CDR1 SNHLY and CDR2 FYNNEI. The CDR3 consists of 15 residues. The ends were cut back, 4 bases at V and 0 bases at J, with 9 bases in the middle. The CDR3 DNA reads TGTGCCAGCAGTGGGGACTTTACAACTAATGAAAAACTGTTTTTT. Translation: CASSGDFTTNEKLFF. The full variable domain, rest sourced from reference TRBV2 and TRBJ1-4, is EPEVTQTPSHQVTQMGQEVILRCVPISNHLYFYWYRQILGQKVEFLVSFYNNEISEKSEIFDDQFSVERPDGSNFTLKIRSTKLEDSAMYFCASSGDFTTNEKLFFGSGTQLSVL.

The J gene is TRBJ2-7, the V gene TRBV9; D remains unclear. Trimming removed 0 bases at V and 8 bases at J, with 12 bases between. The V gene's germline CDR1 is SGDLS and CDR2 YYNGEE. CDR3 length: 13 residues. This CDR3 is CASSVATEHQQYF. The CDR3 DNA sequence: TGTGCCAGCAGCGTAGCTACGGAACACCAGCAGTACTTC.

A few counts support this clonotype. The CDR3 reads CASRRTGGAGQPQHF. For the CDR3, the DNA is TGTGCCAGCAGGCGCACAGGGGGCGCGGGCCAGCCCCAGCATTTT. The V call is TRBV27, the J call TRBJ1-5; 9 nucleotides agree with TRBD1. The CDR3 runs to 15 residues. The ends lost 6 bases at V and 7 bases at J; junction bases unmatched: 10. Looked up from germline, CDR1 is MNHEY and CDR2 is SMNVEV (reference sequence).

This clonotype showed up just a few times. The genes are TRBV7-9 and TRBJ1-1; D is undetermined. Trimming shortened V by 3 bases and J by 7 bases, and 12 bases separated the two germline ends. The CDR3 runs to 13 residues. Looked up from germline, CDR1 is SEHNR and CDR2 is FQNEAQ (reference sequence). The CDR3 loop is CASSLKQIGEAFF. CDR3 nucleotide sequence: TGTGCCAGCAGCTTGAAACAAATCGGTGAAGCTTTCTTT.

This sequence joins TRBV4-1 and TRBJ2-1, with 13 bases identical to TRBD2. Germline V gene sequence: CDR1 MGHRA, CDR2 YSYEKL. V lost 0 bases, J lost 0 bases, and 8 bases stayed unmatched. The CDR3 has 20 residues. For the CDR3, the DNA is TGCGCCAGCAGCCAAGAACCGGGACTAGCGGGGCCCGGCTCCTACAATGAGCAGTTCTTC. It is translated as CASSQEPGLAGPGSYNEQFF.

This clonotype was counted a few times. The chain uses TRBV28 and TRBJ2-7, with TRBD2 matching over 7 bases. This CDR3 spans 14 amino acids. The trim removed 7 bases at V and 3 bases at J, leaving 9 bases unmatched. Germline V gene sequence: CDR1 MDHEN, CDR2 SYDVKM. The CDR3 sequence: CASTQPGLLYEQYF. The CDR3 DNA sequence: TGTGCCAGCACACAACCGGGACTACTCTACGAGCAGTACTTC.

This clonotype was counted a few times. This chain links TRBV20-1 with TRBJ2-2; D remains ambiguous. Trimming stripped 3 bases from V and 1 base from J, with 12 bases between. The CDR3 length is 15 residues. CDR1 DFQATT and CDR2 SNEGSKA come from the germline V gene (reference sequence). This chain's CDR3 is CSASRVALNTGELFF. In DNA, the CDR3 is TGCAGTGCTAGTCGGGTTGCCTTGAACACCGGGGAGCTGTTTTTT.